These 6 T cell receptor beta chains share one sample of origin, sequenced in a study of cytomegalovirus exposure and HLA in healthy donors. With 60 Vbeta and 13 Jbeta primers, the PCR was carried out. Here immunoSEQ multiplex PCR was the method, and the copy in TCRdb shows in-frame clones only, minus some. Of 72,000 or so clones in the sample, around 61% were seen once. The sample comprised PBMCs. These receptors were obtained from a woman between 50 and 59 years old in good health and CMV-seronegative.

The chain uses TRBV29-1 and TRBJ2-7; TRBD2 might be the D (6 bases). Germline V lookup: CDR1 SQVTM, CDR2 ANQGSEA. Trimming shortened V by 7 bases and J by 2 bases, and 18 bases separated the two germline ends. The CDR3 contains 14 residues. CDR3 loop: CSAGGWGPTYEQYF. For the CDR3, the DNA is TGCAGCGCCGGAGGGTGGGGTCCTACCTACGAGCAGTACTTC.

The CDR3 sequence is CASSRVSNEKLFF. The CDR3 region has the DNA TGCGCCAGCAGCCGTGTCTCTAATGAAAAACTGTTTTTT. The V call is TRBV5-1, the J call TRBJ1-4; unclear D gene. Germline V gene lookup returns CDR1 SGHRS and CDR2 YFSETQ. Trimming took 4 bases from V and 3 from J, leaving 7 bases between them. The CDR3 contains 13 residues.

This clone was seen a few times. This chain uses TRBV5-5 with TRBJ2-7, with 11 bases matching TRBD1. The J segment lost 7 bases and the V segment lost 6 bases, leaving 12 bases of the junction unmatched. Germline CDR1 and CDR2: SGHKS and YYEKEE (reference sequence). The CDR3 is 15 amino acids. The CDR3 DNA sequence: TGTGCCAGCATTTCCGTGGACAGGGGGCTGGATGAGCAGTACTTC. Its translation is CASISVDRGLDEQYF. Complete variable domain (other parts from reference TRBV5-5 and TRBJ2-7): DAGVTQSPTHLIKTRGQQVTLRCSPISGHKSVSWYQQVLGQGPQFIFQYYEKEERGRGNFPDRFSARQFPNYSSELNVNALLLGDSALYLCASISVDRGLDEQYFGPGTRLTVT.

The chain employs TRBV9 and TRBJ1-1; a possible D gene is TRBD1 (5 bases). CDR3 size: 15 residues. Looked up from germline, CDR1 is SGDLS and CDR2 is YYNGEE. V lost 0 bases and J lost 0, with 9 bases in between. CDR3 sequence reads: CASSVDPGLNTEAFF. CDR3 DNA sequence: TGTGCCAGCAGCGTAGACCCAGGGCTGAACACTGAAGCTTTCTTT.

This clone was seen only a few times. The chain links TRBV6-6 to TRBJ1-1, with 7 positions matching TRBD1. With V trimmed by 5 bases and J by 8 bases, 8 bases remained unmatched. The germline gives CDR1 MNHNY, CDR2 SVGAGI (reference sequence). This CDR3 is built from 13 residues. CDR3 coding DNA: TGTGCCAGCAGTACCAGACAGGGCGGAGAAGCTTTCTTT. Translated: CASSTRQGGEAFF.

This clone was detected only a few times. The genes are TRBV6-5 and TRBJ1-2, with D possibly matching TRBD1 (5 bases). Per the germline V gene, CDR1 is MNHEY and CDR2 is SVGAGI. The CDR3 spans 14 residues. The V gene lost 8 bases and the J gene lost 4 bases, with 17 bases spanning the gap. CDR3 sequence: CASSPGGDFYGYTF. DNA of the CDR3: TGTGCCAGCTCCCCTGGGGGGGATTTCTATGGCTACACCTTC.